What follows is one T cell receptor (beta chain) and its context. Which antigen it targets is not known. Within one base of it there is no much larger clone, and no base qualities were kept. This specimen's time point label, per the study, means: newly diagnosed GD, antithyroid drugs for less than 3 months. RNA was extracted from PBMCs in TRIzol for both TCR sequencing and RNA sequencing. The diagnosis of Graves' disease was made according to American Thyroid Association guidelines. Patients for the study were recruited at an endocrinology department in Xi'an, China. Each patient gave 7 to 9.5 milliliters of peripheral blood, collected in an EDTA anticoagulant tube. Ficoll Paque Plus density gradient separation was used to isolate PBMCs, and no further T cell sorting was performed. RNA quality was checked with an Agilent 2100 Bioanalyzer and agarose gel, and concentration with a NanoDrop 2000. Taken from cysteine to phenylalanine, the CDR3 has 12 residues. CDR3 DNA is the only sequence kept; it has 36 bases, read in frame from the first base. The germline V gene gives CDR1 as MGHRA and CDR2 as YSYEKL. V gives up 2 bases and J gives up 5 bases, and the segment between their germline ends measures 4 bases.

The method behind the library was multiplex PCR. Sequenced using an Illumina HiSeq 4000. iRepertoire HTBI primers and Arm-PCR amplification of CDR3 regions were used to construct TCR beta libraries. PCR products were gel purified before sequencing. The authors' pipeline ran thus. Across samples, approximately 68 TRBV and 15 or so TRBJ segments were identified and used for gene usage analysis of CDR3 amino acid clonotypes. Filtered high-quality paired reads were merged into contigs using COPE and FqMerger. BLAST was used to align contigs to the IMGT TRBV, TRBD and TRBJ reference genes, and CDR3 was defined following IMGT. Highly expanded clones were defined as clonotypes with a frequency above 0.1%. Shannon entropy was used to measure repertoire diversity, and the Gini coefficient was used to measure V-J evenness. A clonotype was considered public if more than one individual shared it. TCRdb trimmed public reads at Q25 via fastp, called clones via MiXCR and kept in-frame beta chains. Duplicate CDR3 protein sequences are folded into a single record with the most common DNA and genes. Here the V and J calls rest on TCRdb's processing, not on the authors' analysis. This sample lists over 350,000 distinct CDR3 sequences; around 15% were detected once. The ten largest clones add up to approximately 17% of the sample.

The sample is drawn from a study of regulatory T cells in long-lasting Graves disease (dated by TCRdb to 2020 to 2023). Regarding the study in general: Patients with newly diagnosed Graves' disease had been on antithyroid drugs for under 3 months. This study used TCR sequencing and RNA sequencing of peripheral blood to compare persistent Graves' disease patients against newly diagnosed Graves' disease patients. A total of about 33 samples underwent TCR sequencing, from roughly 13 patients with persistent Graves' disease and approximately 20 patients with newly diagnosed Graves' disease. The study was registered as a clinical trial and conducted in China.

General findings and caveats noted by the study authors: TRBV28, TRBJ1-2 and TRBJ2-5 were preferentially used in persistent disease, while TRBV20-1 and TRBJ2-1 were favored in newly diagnosed disease. The authors acknowledged the small sample size as a limitation that may reduce accuracy. A larger number of public clonotypes was shared among persistent patients (around 2,700) than among newly diagnosed patients (roughly 980). Persistent Graves' disease patients showed lower TCR Shannon entropy and fewer highly expanded clones than newly diagnosed patients, suggesting clonal expansion. Sequencing and analysis were restricted to the TCR beta chain. Only peripheral blood was studied, because thyroid tissue, the primary lesion, was inaccessible.

A further study also used this sample, focusing on T cells in Graves' hyperthyroidism and ophthalmopathy. Per the second study: Stable Graves' hyperthyroidism was defined as no progression to ophthalmopathy during 18 months of follow-up. Hyperthyroidism patients were newly diagnosed, with disease duration under 2 months, and aged 18 to 65 years. The study excluded patients with uncontrolled infections, other autoimmune diseases, pregnancy or lactation. Diagnoses relied on clinical symptoms, serum thyroxine and TRAb, thyroid ultrasound and orbital computed tomography. For the first round of RT-PCR on the TCR CDR3, the HTBI primer set was used together with the Qiagen OneStep RT-PCR kit. Most expanded thyroid clonotypes (frequency above 0.001) were also detected in blood, suggesting blood repertoires may reflect thyroid immune responses. A model built on a 13 V-J signature distinguished ophthalmopathy from stable hyperthyroidism, reaching 87.88% sensitivity and 81.08% specificity in cross-validation and 80%/75% in testing. In validation, the model predicted progression to ophthalmopathy a median of 6.5 months before onset, with about 64% sensitivity and about 75% specificity. To identify TCR V-J signatures that set the groups apart, the researchers used a discovery cohort of about a hundred patients, made up of 43 with Graves' ophthalmopathy and 55 to 65 with stable Graves' hyperthyroidism. An independent validation cohort of 18 to 20 hyperthyroidism patients and 17 patients who later progressed to ophthalmopathy tested prospective prediction of ophthalmopathy. For training and testing, the 100 or so patients in the discovery cohort were randomly divided in a 7:3 ratio. In roughly six Graves' hyperthyroidism patients, the study also compared T-cell repertoires from thyroid tissue with T-cell repertoires from blood. After blood sampling, hyperthyroidism patients were treated with methimazole at a starting dose of 30 mg daily, and ophthalmopathy patients were treated with high-dose intravenous methylprednisolone. The libraries were constructed in a second round of multiplex PCR and then size-selected and purified. The libraries were sequenced on an Illumina HiSeq2000 using paired-end 100 bp reads. Raw data were processed with SOAPnuke, discarding reads with adapters, uncalled bases, mean Phred below 15, or no exact constant-primer or identifier match. High-quality paired reads were merged with COPE v1.2.5, and unique nucleotide sequences were defined as clonotypes. MiTCR v1.1 was used to align clonotypes to the IMGT TRBV, TRBD and TRBJ reference segments. The analysis included only V-J combinations with a frequency above 0.0001, which together covered 98% to 99.2% of the repertoires. A TCS score was defined as the ratio of F50 (clonal expansion) to E x V (chaos), with BLOSUM62-based TCRdist applied between CDR3 peptides within each V-J. Welch's t-statistics and random forest reduced around 550 V-J features to under 15, which were used in a naive Bayes classifier (R e1071). Sample size was not statistically predetermined, and blinding of investigators to group allocation was not performed. According to the paper, TCR Vbeta CDR3 sequencing was carried out on 135 peripheral blood samples, which came from fewer than 50 ophthalmopathy, around 75 hyperthyroidism and around 17 progressor patients.

In this chain, TRBV4-1 is recombined with TRBJ2-1; the D gene assignment is ambiguous. The TCR comes from a woman between 50 and 59 years old with Graves disease. Donor details come from another sample of the same person, matched by shared clones. Sequencing used peripheral blood mononuclear cells (PBMCs), obtained at new diagnosis, from a patient treated with antithyroid drugs. The CDR3 amino acid sequence is: CASSQTDNEQFF. The DNA sequence is given as TGCGCCAGCAGCCAAACCGACAATGAGCAGTTCTTC.